Below, one T cell receptor (beta chain) is given with its context. This clonotype was seen a handful of times. Its cognate antigen has yet to be identified. No much larger clone is present one base from it, and per-base qualities are unavailable. The data are from a study of T cell repertoires in breast cancer (dated by TCRdb to about 2016). Background on the whole study: Samples profiled in the study came from tumors, lymph nodes and peripheral blood lymphocytes of breast cancer patients, along with peripheral blood from healthy control donors. Tumors and tumor-involved lymph nodes were minced, digested with Liberase and DNase, and then passed through 70-um and 40-um filters. The controls were nine healthy donors whose age range was similar to that of the patients. Tumor-free lymph nodes were processed with no enzymatic digestion, and blood samples were separated using Ficoll. ER+/PR+ status was present in the majority of the 20 to 25 patient tumors that were analyzed for shared TCRs. On average, roughly 500,000 sequences per sample and roughly 10 reads per input cell were obtained by sequencing. Because breast cancer has a low mutational burden and common mutations are rare, the study reasoned that TCRs shared between breast cancer patients would target shared antigens. What the authors observed across the whole study: Some 17 TCR pairs were shared across seven or more patient tumors and were rarely found in control blood, which suggests possible tumor specificity. About fourfold more TCRs were shared with matched tumor repertoires by tumor-involved sentinel lymph nodes than by tumor-free nodes (roughly 8% versus 2%). Discarding singleton TCRs and sampling only part of each tumor may have missed genuine antitumor clones. Shared TCRs showed TRBV7 predominance, possibly reflecting tumor recognition or mispriming bias from eight TRBV7 primers. Emulsion RT-PCR was considered qualitative rather than quantitative, since transcript abundance and primer differences skewed clone recovery. Shared TCRs were encoded by various nucleotide sequences, which suggests selection and expansion based on antigen.

Counted from cysteine to phenylalanine, this CDR3 has 12 amino acids. The only DNA kept is the CDR3, 36 bases in frame from the first base. Taken from the germline V gene, the CDR1 and CDR2 loops are MNHGY and SAAAGT. Trimming at the junction amounts to 7 bases on V and 4 bases on J, and the germline ends lie 11 bases apart. The study used an expanded emulsion RT-PCR method with primers for all TCR V genes to analyze paired alpha-beta TCRs of CD8+ T cells. CD8+ T cells were isolated with a CD8 positive selection kit and incubated overnight in 10 IU/mL IL-2 before emulsion RT-PCR. The receptor library was made with emulsion pairing. Unpaired genes were suppressed by a second nested PCR with blocking oligos, after which a third nested PCR added Illumina adaptors and barcodes. Each master mix for emulsion RT-PCR held about 5,000-250,000 T cells along with C-region, Stepout and V-region primers. Emulsions were generated with the Micellula Emulsion and Purification Kit, and RT-PCR used Qiagen OneStep RT-PCR reagents. Pooled libraries were sequenced with paired-end 2 x 250 reads on an Illumina MiSeq. Processing in the source paper ran as follows. Read pairs were joined in Galaxy and clipped at the engineered overlap into separate alpha and beta files; unclipped reads were discarded. Alpha-beta pairs were assigned with CompleteTCR, a MiTCR-based pipeline that links chains sharing read cluster identifiers using an R script. TCR sequences that were observed only once, about 1-3.2% of the total, were removed as potential sequencing errors. TCRdb reprocessed the public reads (quality trimming at Q25 with fastp, clone calling with MiXCR) and kept in-frame beta chains. Rows merge per CDR3 protein into single entries with the most common DNA and genes. These V and J calls derive from TCRdb rather than the authors' analysis. The sample contains about 480 distinct CDR3 sequences, 40% to 60% of them found a single time. The ten top clones hold approximately 65% of the sample.

The chain joins TRBV6-8 to TRBJ2-7, with the identity of the D gene unclear. The origin of this receptor is a pool of human donors with breast cancer or a healthy control (not recorded which). The sequencing input was CD8+ T cells. CDR3 sequence: CASKAYWYEQYF. The DNA sequence reads TGTGCCAGCAAGGCCTACTGGTACGAGCAGTACTTC.